This TCR beta chain was identified during a study of blood T cell repertoires in COVID-19. In the study overall: The origin of the acute and convalescent COVID-19 samples was the United States, Italy and Spain.

Trimming took off 2 bases at V and 2 bases at J, with 15 bases between the two ends. CDR1 and CDR2 from the germline V gene are SEHNR and FQNEAQ (reference sequence). The CDR3 sequence is 16 residues long. Assay used: immunoSEQ multiplex PCR; TCRdb lists only in-frame clones, some missing. This table has tens of thousands of clones, roughly 80% appearing once. The TCR comes from a human donor in a cohort sampled during active or convalescent COVID-19. The chain links TRBV7-9 to TRBJ1-2; perhaps TRBD1 as D (5 bases). What was sequenced was peripheral blood. The chain's CDR3 is CASSLSIGDYNYGYTF. DNA for the CDR3: TGTGCCAGCAGCTTAAGTATCGGGGACTACAACTATGGCTACACCTTC.